The T cell receptor beta chain under discussion was sequenced for a study of human T cells and chemical hapten exposure. A few counts support this clonotype. CDR1 and CDR2 (germline): MNHEY, SVGAGI. With 2 bases clipped from V and 5 bases from J, the junction kept 3 bases outside the gene matches. This CDR3 contains 14 residues. Each CDR3 protein gets one entry after TCRdb re-called the RACE reads with MiXCR. The profile shows 180,000 or so distinct CDR3 sequences, roughly 30% of them singletons. As for time point: pre-sensitization, week 0. Treatment of the sample: therapeutic diphenylcyclopropenone sensitization with weekly scalp DPC.

This clonotype originated in a woman between 25 and 40 years old with alopecia areata. Some clones in this sample may be carry-over from other donors' samples. The material was whole blood, obtained in connection with sensitization to the hapten diphenylcyclopropenone (DPC). The V gene is TRBV6-5, the J gene TRBJ2-7, with TRBD1 matching 10 bases. CDR3 bases: TGTGCCAGCAGTTACAGGGACAGGGGCAACGAGCAGTACTTC. It encodes CASSYRDRGNEQYF.